Listed below are T cell receptor beta chains from one sample, sequenced in a study of technical replicates of blood from a handful of donors. Repertoires were generated with immunoSEQ multiplex PCR, while TCRdb's copy carries only in-frame clones and drops some. The data contain just under 85,000 clones, roughly nine tenths of them seen just once; the ten biggest clones take up more than 0.2%. Sequenced material: T cells isolated from PBMCs. These TCRs come from a human donor in good health. CDR3s include the opening cysteine and the closing phenylalanine or tryptophan. Each record gives: CDR3 DNA, CDR3 protein, J gene, clone size, D gene, V gene. D genes are given only for firm matches. Clone size appears in some rows only: once, few, many, or a class for an expanded clone.

CDR3nt: TGTGCCATCAGTGTACAAAGAGGGAAAGAGACCCAGTACTTC
CDR3aa: CAISVQRGKETQYF
j_gene: TRBJ2-5
abundance: -
d_gene: -
v_gene: TRBV10-3

CDR3nt: TGTGCCATTAGGGGCTCTGGAAACACCATATATTTT
CDR3aa: CAIRGSGNTIYF
j_gene: TRBJ1-3
abundance: -
d_gene: -
v_gene: TRBV10-3

CDR3nt: TGTGCCAGCAGTGAACCCCTGGGGGGGGACAGGGTTTGGGAAAAACTGTTTTTT
CDR3aa: CASSEPLGGDRVWEKLFF
j_gene: TRBJ1-4
abundance: once
d_gene: TRBD1
v_gene: TRBV6-1

CDR3nt: TGTGCCAGCAGTTCCCAGGGGGCTGGGACTGAAGCTTTCTTT
CDR3aa: CASSSQGAGTEAFF
j_gene: TRBJ1-1
abundance: -
d_gene: TRBD1
v_gene: TRBV7-9

CDR3nt: TGTGCCAGCAGCTTAGGGGCGGGGAACTATGGCTACACCTTC
CDR3aa: CASSLGAGNYGYTF
j_gene: TRBJ1-2
abundance: -
d_gene: -
v_gene: TRBV7-9

CDR3nt: TGTGCCAGCAGACAGACGGAAGGTGGAGATACGCAGTATTTT
CDR3aa: CASRQTEGGDTQYF
j_gene: TRBJ2-3
abundance: -
d_gene: -
v_gene: TRBV2

CDR3nt: TGCGCCAGCACGAAGACAGGGCCTGACTACACCTTC
CDR3aa: CASTKTGPDYTF
j_gene: TRBJ1-2
abundance: -
d_gene: TRBD1
v_gene: TRBV23-1

CDR3nt: TGCAGCGTTACAGCTTCGGCAAAGACCCAGTACTTC
CDR3aa: CSVTASAKTQYF
j_gene: TRBJ2-5
abundance: -
d_gene: -
v_gene: TRBV29-1

CDR3nt: TGTGCCAGCAGTGACGCGACTGAGACCCAGTACTTC
CDR3aa: CASSDATETQYF
j_gene: TRBJ2-5
abundance: -
d_gene: -
v_gene: TRBV6-1

CDR3nt: TGTGCCGTTGGGGACAGGGGGTATCCCCAGTACGAGCAGTACTTC
CDR3aa: CAVGDRGYPQYEQYF
j_gene: TRBJ2-7
abundance: -
d_gene: TRBD1
v_gene: TRBV6-1

CDR3nt: TGTGCCAGCAGACTAGCGGGGTCGAACACCGGGGAGCTGTTTTTT
CDR3aa: CASRLAGSNTGELFF
j_gene: TRBJ2-2
abundance: -
d_gene: TRBD2
v_gene: TRBV9

CDR3nt: TGCGCCAGCAGTGACGCCCGGACAGGGAACACTGAAGCTTTCTTT
CDR3aa: CASSDARTGNTEAFF
j_gene: TRBJ1-1
abundance: -
d_gene: TRBD1
v_gene: TRBV10-1

CDR3nt: TGTGCCAGTACCGCTCGGAGGGGGCATGGCTACACCTTC
CDR3aa: CASTARRGHGYTF
j_gene: TRBJ1-2
abundance: -
d_gene: TRBD1
v_gene: TRBV19

CDR3nt: TGTGCCAGCAACTTCAAAGGTGACTACCCCACTGAAGCTTTCTTT
CDR3aa: CASNFKGDYPTEAFF
j_gene: TRBJ1-1
abundance: -
d_gene: -
v_gene: TRBV5-4

CDR3nt: TGTGCCAGCAGTTCCGGCGGAATCTACCCGGCTGAGCAGTTCTTC
CDR3aa: CASSSGGIYPAEQFF
j_gene: TRBJ2-1
abundance: -
d_gene: -
v_gene: TRBV2

CDR3nt: TGTGCCAGCAGCTTATATGGGACAGGGGGGATGCGAAACACTGAAGCTTTCTTT
CDR3aa: CASSLYGTGGMRNTEAFF
j_gene: TRBJ1-1
abundance: -
d_gene: TRBD1
v_gene: TRBV7-9

CDR3nt: TGTGCCAGCAGTGAAGTAGGGGGATCCTACGAGCAGTACTTC
CDR3aa: CASSEVGGSYEQYF
j_gene: TRBJ2-7
abundance: -
d_gene: -
v_gene: TRBV2

CDR3nt: TGTGCCAGCAGCTTAGGATACGGACAGGGGGCTCTCGGTGACAATGAGCAGTTCTTC
CDR3aa: CASSLGYGQGALGDNEQFF
j_gene: TRBJ2-1
abundance: -
d_gene: TRBD1
v_gene: TRBV7-9

CDR3nt: TGTGCCAGCAGTTTAAGGTCTCTAGCGGGAGGCCTTAATGAGCAGTTCTTC
CDR3aa: CASSLRSLAGGLNEQFF
j_gene: TRBJ2-1
abundance: -
d_gene: TRBD2
v_gene: TRBV28